The sequence of this T cell receptor beta chain was determined in a study of blood T cell repertoires in COVID-19. About the research overall: Donors in the United States, Italy and Spain gave samples during acute or convalescent COVID-19. PBMCs, B-cell-depleted T cells, or T cells were the source of the cDNA or gDNA that made up the material.

Original handling: Amplification with reference gene primers provided the estimates of nucleated cell counts. Clones were sequenced by immunoSEQ multiplex PCR, and TCRdb holds only the in-frame ones, with some missing. V and J calls and clone size are copied from that table; D and trimming were computed from the DNA. The data hold around 300,000 clones, with 70% to 90% observed a single time. Followed over time, Seattle patients had been enrolled while infection was active. The ends were cut back, 7 bases at V and 6 bases at J, with 24 bases in the middle. From germline, CDR1 is LNHDA and CDR2 SQIVND (reference sequence). The CDR3 contains 16 residues.

This chain uses TRBV19 with TRBJ1-1; D unclear. The TCR originated in a woman aged 45-60 years with COVID-19, enrolled during active disease. The sequenced sample was peripheral blood. The CDR3: CASKTRQAIHNAEAFF. The CDR3 bases are TGTGCCAGTAAAACTCGTCAAGCCATTCATAACGCTGAAGCTTTCTTT.